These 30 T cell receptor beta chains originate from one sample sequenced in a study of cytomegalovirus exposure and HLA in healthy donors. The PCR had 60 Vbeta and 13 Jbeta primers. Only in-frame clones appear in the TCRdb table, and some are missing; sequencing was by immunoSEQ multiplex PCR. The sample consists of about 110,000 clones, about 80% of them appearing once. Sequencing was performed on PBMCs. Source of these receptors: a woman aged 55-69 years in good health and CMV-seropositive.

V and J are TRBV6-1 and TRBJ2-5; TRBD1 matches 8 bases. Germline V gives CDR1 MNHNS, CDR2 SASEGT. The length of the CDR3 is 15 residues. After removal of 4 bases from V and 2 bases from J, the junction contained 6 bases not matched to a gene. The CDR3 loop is CASSGAGTGQETQYF. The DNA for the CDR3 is TGTGCCAGCAGTGGGGCCGGGACAGGACAAGAGACCCAGTACTTC.

The CDR3 DNA sequence: TGTGCCAGCAGCAACCGACTAGCGGGGTTCCAAGAGACCCAGTACTTC. As protein: CASSNRLAGFQETQYF. This chain connects TRBV5-4 to TRBJ2-5, with 11 positions matching TRBD2. The CDR3 is 16 amino acids. Trimming at V came to 4 bases and at J to 1 base, leaving 6 bases not matched to a gene. Germline CDR1 reads SGHNT; CDR2 reads YYREEE (reference sequence).

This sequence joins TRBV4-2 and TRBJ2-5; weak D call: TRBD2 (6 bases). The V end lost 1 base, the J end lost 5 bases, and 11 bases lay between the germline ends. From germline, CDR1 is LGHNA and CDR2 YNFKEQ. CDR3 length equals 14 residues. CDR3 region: CASSQADYPETQYF. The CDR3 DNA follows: TGTGCCAGCAGCCAAGCGGACTATCCGGAGACCCAGTACTTC.

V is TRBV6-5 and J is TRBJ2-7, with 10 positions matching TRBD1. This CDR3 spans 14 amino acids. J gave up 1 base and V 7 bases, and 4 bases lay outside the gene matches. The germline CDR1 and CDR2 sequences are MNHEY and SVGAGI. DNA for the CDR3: TGTGCCAGCAAAGGGGACAGGGGTTCCTACGAGCAGTACTTC. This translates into CASKGDRGSYEQYF.

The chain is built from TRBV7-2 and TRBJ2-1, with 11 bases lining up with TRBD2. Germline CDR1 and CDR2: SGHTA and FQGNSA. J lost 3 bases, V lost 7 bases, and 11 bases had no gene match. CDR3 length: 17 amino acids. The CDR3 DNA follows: TGTGCCAGCACCCCACAACTAGCGGGAGCCGTCTACAATGAGCAGTTCTTC. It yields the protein CASTPQLAGAVYNEQFF.

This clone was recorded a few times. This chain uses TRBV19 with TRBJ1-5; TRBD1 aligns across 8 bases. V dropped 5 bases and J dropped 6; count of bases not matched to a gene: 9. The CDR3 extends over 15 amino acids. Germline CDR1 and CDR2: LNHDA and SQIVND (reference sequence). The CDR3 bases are TGTGCCAGTAGTGAACACAGGGGGTTTGGTCAGCCCCAGCATTTT. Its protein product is CASSEHRGFGQPQHF.

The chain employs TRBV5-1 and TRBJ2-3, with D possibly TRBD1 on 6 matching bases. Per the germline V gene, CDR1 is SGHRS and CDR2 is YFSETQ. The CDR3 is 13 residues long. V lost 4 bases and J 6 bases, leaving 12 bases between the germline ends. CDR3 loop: CASSPGQFDTQYF. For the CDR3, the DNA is TGCGCCAGCAGCCCAGGACAGTTCGATACGCAGTATTTT.

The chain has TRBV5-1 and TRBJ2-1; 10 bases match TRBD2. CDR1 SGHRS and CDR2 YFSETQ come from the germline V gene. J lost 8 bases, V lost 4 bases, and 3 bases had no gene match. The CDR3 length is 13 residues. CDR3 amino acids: CASSVAGGDEQFF. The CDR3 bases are TGCGCCAGCAGCGTAGCGGGAGGCGATGAGCAGTTCTTC.

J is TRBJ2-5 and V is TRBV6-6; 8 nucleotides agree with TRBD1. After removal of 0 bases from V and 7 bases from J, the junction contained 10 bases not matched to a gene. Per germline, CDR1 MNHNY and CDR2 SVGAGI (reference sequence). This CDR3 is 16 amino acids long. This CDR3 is CASSYSPGQALGTQYF. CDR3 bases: TGTGCCAGCAGTTACTCGCCGGGACAGGCACTCGGGACCCAGTACTTC.

The chain's CDR3 is CASSEIVSRQYF. DNA for the CDR3: TGTGCCAGCAGTGAAATCGTATCTAGGCAGTATTTT. V and J are TRBV2 and TRBJ2-3; no clear D. The V and J ends lost 2 bases and 11 bases respectively, with 11 bases between them. In germline, CDR1 is SNHLY, CDR2 FYNNEI. The CDR3 is 12 amino acids.

In DNA, the CDR3 is TGTGCCAGCAGCAAAGCGCTTTATCGGGCTAGCGGGAGGGTCGAAGAGACCCAGTACTTC. It is translated as CASSKALYRASGRVEETQYF. V and J are TRBV21-1 and TRBJ2-5; TRBD2 is taken as the D call from the table, unchecked against the DNA. TRBV21-1 counts as a pseudogene. The CDR3 is 20 residues long.

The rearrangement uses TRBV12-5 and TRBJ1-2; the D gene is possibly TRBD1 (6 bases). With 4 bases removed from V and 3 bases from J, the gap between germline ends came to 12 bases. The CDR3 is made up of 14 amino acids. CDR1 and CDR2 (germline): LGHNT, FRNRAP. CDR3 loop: CASGSEGGYYGYTF. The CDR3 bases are TGTGCTAGTGGTTCGGAGGGGGGGTACTATGGCTACACCTTC.

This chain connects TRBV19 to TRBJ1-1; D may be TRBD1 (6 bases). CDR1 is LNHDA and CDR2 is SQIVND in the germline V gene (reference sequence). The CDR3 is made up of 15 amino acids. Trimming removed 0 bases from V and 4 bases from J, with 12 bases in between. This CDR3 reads CASSIDQGWPTEAFF. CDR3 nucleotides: TGTGCCAGTAGTATAGATCAGGGGTGGCCCACTGAAGCTTTCTTT.

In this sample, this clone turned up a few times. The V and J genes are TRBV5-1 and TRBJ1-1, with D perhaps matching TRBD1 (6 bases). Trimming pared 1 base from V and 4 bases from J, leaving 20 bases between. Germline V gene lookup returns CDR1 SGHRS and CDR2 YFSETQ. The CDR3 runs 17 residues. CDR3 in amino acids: CASSLTGGGAGGTEAFF. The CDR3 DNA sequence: TGCGCCAGCAGCTTGACGGGTGGGGGGGCGGGGGGCACTGAAGCTTTCTTT.

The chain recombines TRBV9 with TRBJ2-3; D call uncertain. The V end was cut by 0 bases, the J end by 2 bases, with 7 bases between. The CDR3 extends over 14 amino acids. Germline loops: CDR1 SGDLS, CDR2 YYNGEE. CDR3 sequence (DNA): TGTGCCAGCAGCGTAGACCCTATCACAGATACGCAGTATTTT. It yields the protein CASSVDPITDTQYF. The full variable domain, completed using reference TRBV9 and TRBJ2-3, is DSGVTQTPKHLITATGQRVTLRCSPRSGDLSVYWYQQSLDQGLQFLIQYYNGEERAKGNILERFSAQQFPDLHSELNLSSLELGDSALYFCASSVDPITDTQYFGPGTRLTVL.

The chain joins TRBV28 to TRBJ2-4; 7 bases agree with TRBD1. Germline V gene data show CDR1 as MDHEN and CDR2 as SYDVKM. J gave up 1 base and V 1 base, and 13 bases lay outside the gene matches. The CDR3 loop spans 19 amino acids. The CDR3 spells CASSLSPRDRRMAKNIQYF. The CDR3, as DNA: TGTGCCAGCAGTTTATCCCCCCGGGACAGACGAATGGCCAAAAACATTCAGTACTTC.

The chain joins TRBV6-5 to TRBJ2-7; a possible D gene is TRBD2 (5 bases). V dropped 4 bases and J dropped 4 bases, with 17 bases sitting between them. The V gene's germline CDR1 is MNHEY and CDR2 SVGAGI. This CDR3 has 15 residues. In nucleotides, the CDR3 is TGTGCCAGCAGTTCCCTCTCGGGGAACAGTTACGAGCAGTACTTC. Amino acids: CASSSLSGNSYEQYF.

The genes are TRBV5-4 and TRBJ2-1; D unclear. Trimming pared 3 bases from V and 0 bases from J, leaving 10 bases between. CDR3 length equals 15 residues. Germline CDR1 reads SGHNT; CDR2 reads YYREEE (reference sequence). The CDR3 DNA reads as TGTGCCAGCAGCTCCCCGGAGAGCTCCTACAATGAGCAGTTCTTC. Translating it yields CASSSPESSYNEQFF. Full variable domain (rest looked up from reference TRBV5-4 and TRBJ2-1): ETGVTQSPTHLIKTRGQQVTLRCSSQSGHNTVSWYQQALGQGPQFIFQYYREEENGRGNFPPRFSGLQFPNYSSELNVNALELDDSALYLCASSSPESSYNEQFFGPGTRLTVL.

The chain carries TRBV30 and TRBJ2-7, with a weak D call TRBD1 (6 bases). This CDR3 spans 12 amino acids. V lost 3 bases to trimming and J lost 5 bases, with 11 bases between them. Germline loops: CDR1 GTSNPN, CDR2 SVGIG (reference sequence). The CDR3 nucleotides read TGTGCCTGGAGCATACAGGGAGACGAGCAGTACTTC. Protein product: CAWSIQGDEQYF.

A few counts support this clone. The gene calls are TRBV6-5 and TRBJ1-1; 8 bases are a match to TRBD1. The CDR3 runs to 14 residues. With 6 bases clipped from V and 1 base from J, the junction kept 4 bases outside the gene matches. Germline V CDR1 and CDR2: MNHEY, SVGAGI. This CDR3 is CASSQDRANTEAFF. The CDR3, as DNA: TGTGCCAGCAGCCAGGACAGGGCGAACACTGAAGCTTTCTTT.

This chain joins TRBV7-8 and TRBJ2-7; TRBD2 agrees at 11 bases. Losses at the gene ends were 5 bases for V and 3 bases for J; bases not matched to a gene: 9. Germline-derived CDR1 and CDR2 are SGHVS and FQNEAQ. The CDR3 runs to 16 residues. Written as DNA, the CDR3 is TGTGCCAGCAGCCCCTTGGGACTAGCGGAAGACTACGAGCAGTACTTC. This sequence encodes CASSPLGLAEDYEQYF.

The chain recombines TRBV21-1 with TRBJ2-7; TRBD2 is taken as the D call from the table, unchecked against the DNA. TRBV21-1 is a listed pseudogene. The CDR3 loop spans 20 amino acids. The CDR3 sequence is CASSKGRVVSTPDPVYEQYF. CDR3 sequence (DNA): TGTGCCAGCAGCAAAGGGAGGGTTGTTAGCACCCCAGATCCCGTGTACGAGCAGTACTTC.

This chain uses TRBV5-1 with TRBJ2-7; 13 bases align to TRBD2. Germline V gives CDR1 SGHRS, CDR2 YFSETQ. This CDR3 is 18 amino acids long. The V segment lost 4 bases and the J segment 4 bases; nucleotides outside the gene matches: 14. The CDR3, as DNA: TGCGCCAGCAGCACCGCAATGTGGACTAGCGGGAGTTCTTACGAGCAGTACTTC. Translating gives CASSTAMWTSGSSYEQYF.

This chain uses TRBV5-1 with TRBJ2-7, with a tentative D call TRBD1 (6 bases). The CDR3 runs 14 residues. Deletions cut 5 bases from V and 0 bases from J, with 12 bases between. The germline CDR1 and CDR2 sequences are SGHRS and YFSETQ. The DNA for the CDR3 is TGCGCCAGCAGTGCAGGGGCAGACTCCTACGAGCAGTACTTC. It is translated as CASSAGADSYEQYF.

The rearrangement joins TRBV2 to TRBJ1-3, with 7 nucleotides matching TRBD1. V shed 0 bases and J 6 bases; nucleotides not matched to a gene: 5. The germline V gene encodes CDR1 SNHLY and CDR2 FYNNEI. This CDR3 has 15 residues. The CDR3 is CASSEAGGGPNTIYF. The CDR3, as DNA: TGTGCCAGCAGTGAAGCAGGAGGGGGCCCAAACACCATATATTTT.

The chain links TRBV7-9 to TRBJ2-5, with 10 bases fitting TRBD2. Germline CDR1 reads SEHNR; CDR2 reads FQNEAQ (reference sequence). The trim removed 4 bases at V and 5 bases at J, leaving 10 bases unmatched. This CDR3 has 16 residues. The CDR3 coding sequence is TGTGCCAGCAGCTCATCTAGCGGGAGAGGTCTGGAGACCCAGTACTTC. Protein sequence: CASSSSSGRGLETQYF.

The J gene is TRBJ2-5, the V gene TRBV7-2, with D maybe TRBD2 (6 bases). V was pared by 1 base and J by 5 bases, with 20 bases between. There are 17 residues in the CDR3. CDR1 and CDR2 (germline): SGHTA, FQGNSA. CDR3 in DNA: TGTGCCAGCAGCTTAGTTTGGTCTGGGGGGAGTGGGGAGACCCAGTACTTC. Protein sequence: CASSLVWSGGSGETQYF.

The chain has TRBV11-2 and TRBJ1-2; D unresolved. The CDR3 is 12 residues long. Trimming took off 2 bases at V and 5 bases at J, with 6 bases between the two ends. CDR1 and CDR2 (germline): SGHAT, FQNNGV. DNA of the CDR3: TGTGCCAGCAGCTTATCCGGGTATGGCTACACCTTC. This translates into CASSLSGYGYTF. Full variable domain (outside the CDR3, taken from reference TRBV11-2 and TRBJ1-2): EAGVAQSPRYKIIEKRQSVAFWCNPISGHATLYWYQQILGQGPKLLIQFQNNGVVDDSQLPKDRFSAERLKGVDSTLKIQPAKLEDSAVYLCASSLSGYGYTFGSGTRLTVV.

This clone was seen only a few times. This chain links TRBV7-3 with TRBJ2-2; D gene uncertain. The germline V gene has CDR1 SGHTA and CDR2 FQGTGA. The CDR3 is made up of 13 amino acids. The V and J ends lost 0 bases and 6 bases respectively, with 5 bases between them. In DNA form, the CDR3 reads TGTGCCAGCAGCTTAACCCTCGCCGGGGAGCTGTTTTTT. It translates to CASSLTLAGELFF.

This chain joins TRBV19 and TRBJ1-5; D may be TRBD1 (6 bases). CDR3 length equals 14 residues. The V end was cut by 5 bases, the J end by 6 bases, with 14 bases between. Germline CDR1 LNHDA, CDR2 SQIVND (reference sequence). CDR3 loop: CASSFRQAFQPQHF. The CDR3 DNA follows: TGTGCCAGTAGTTTCCGACAGGCCTTTCAGCCCCAGCATTTT.